The 17 T cell receptor beta chains below come from one sample, sequenced in a study of technical replicates of blood from a few donors. TCRdb keeps only in-frame clones here, not all; method: immunoSEQ multiplex PCR. The sample has about 94,000 clones; 95% are singletons. The sample was T cells isolated from PBMCs. These receptors originate from a human donor in good health.

This clone was seen just once. The chain is built from TRBV6-1 and TRBJ1-1; D remains ambiguous. V lost 7 bases to trimming and J lost 0 bases, with 12 bases between them. Germline V gene data show CDR1 as MNHNS and CDR2 as SASEGT. This CDR3 spans 14 amino acids. The chain's CDR3 is CASIAGHLNTEAFF. The CDR3 DNA reads as TGTGCCAGCATCGCTGGGCATTTGAACACTGAAGCTTTCTTT.

This clone showed up just once. The V and J genes are TRBV4-1 and TRBJ1-5; D gene uncertain. This CDR3 is built from 16 residues. Deletions cut 2 bases from V and 5 bases from J, with 16 bases between. Germline CDR1 reads MGHRA; CDR2 reads YSYEKL. The CDR3 region has the DNA TGCGCCAGCAGCCAATGGATGGAGAGGGAGTATCAGCCCCAGCATTTT. Translated, it gives CASSQWMEREYQPQHF.

The gene calls are TRBV5-1 and TRBJ2-4, with TRBD2 identical over 14 bases. Germline CDR1 reads SGHRS; CDR2 reads YFSETQ. The CDR3 is 21 residues long. Trimming at V came to 0 bases and at J to 0 bases, leaving 11 bases not matched to a gene. This CDR3 is CASSLEGTSGSMKVAKNIQYF. The CDR3 DNA is TGCGCCAGCAGCTTGGAAGGGACTAGCGGGAGTATGAAGGTAGCCAAAAACATTCAGTACTTC.

This chain links TRBV7-8 with TRBJ2-2; 13 bases match TRBD2. The CDR3 sequence is 18 residues long. CDR1 and CDR2 (germline): SGHVS, FQNEAQ. V was pared by 1 base and J by 5 bases, with 7 bases of the junction left unmatched. The CDR3 loop reads CASSLELAGGPWTGELFF. The CDR3 nucleotides read TGTGCCAGCAGCTTAGAACTAGCGGGAGGGCCGTGGACCGGGGAGCTGTTTTTT.

The chain employs TRBV5-4 and TRBJ1-1; D is unclear. The germline V gene has CDR1 SGHNT and CDR2 YYREEE (reference sequence). V was trimmed by 5 bases and J by 0 bases, leaving 14 bases between them. The length of the CDR3 is 15 residues. CDR3 region: CASRRGREMNTEAFF. The CDR3 DNA reads as TGTGCCAGCAGACGCGGACGGGAGATGAACACTGAAGCTTTCTTT.

The chain is built from TRBV11-3 and TRBJ1-3; D is possibly TRBD1 (5 bases). The V gene lost 5 bases and the J gene lost 0 bases, with 17 bases spanning the gap. There are 17 residues in the CDR3. Germline values: CDR1 SGHNT, CDR2 YENEEA. The CDR3: CASSLPGLPLSGNTIYF. The DNA of the CDR3 is TGTGCCAGCAGCCTCCCGGGACTGCCTCTCTCTGGAAACACCATATATTTT.

The chain has TRBV16 and TRBJ1-5, with 9 positions matching TRBD1. The CDR3 has 20 amino acids. Germline-derived CDR1 and CDR2 are KGHSY and FQNENV. With V trimmed by 2 bases and J by 0 bases, 14 bases remained unmatched. CDR3 sequence reads: CASSQAWRDRDFLSNQPQHF. DNA for the CDR3: TGTGCCAGCAGCCAAGCCTGGAGGGACAGGGATTTCCTTAGCAATCAGCCCCAGCATTTT.

This chain connects TRBV7-9 to TRBJ1-2; weak D call: TRBD1 (5 bases). The CDR3 contains 11 residues. Germline CDR1 reads SEHNR; CDR2 reads FQNEAQ (reference sequence). V lost 7 bases, J lost 2 bases, and 5 bases lay in between. CDR3 DNA: TGTGCCAGCAAGGGGAACTATGGCTACACCTTC. Residues: CASKGNYGYTF.

This clone was found once. The rearrangement links TRBV27 to TRBJ2-7; D remains ambiguous. V was pared by 8 bases and J by 6 bases, with 20 bases between. The germline V gene encodes CDR1 MNHEY and CDR2 SMNVEV (reference sequence). This CDR3 region has 14 residues. The CDR3 loop is CASAGLPNYGEQYF. The CDR3 nucleotides are TGTGCCAGCGCCGGCCTCCCGAACTACGGCGAGCAGTACTTC.

The chain is built from TRBV14 and TRBJ2-2; maybe TRBD1 (7 bases). Germline CDR1 is SGHDN and CDR2 is FVKESK. CDR3 length equals 16 residues. With 5 bases removed from V and 4 bases from J, the gap between germline ends came to 17 bases. CDR3 in DNA: TGTGCCAGCAGCGCACAGGGGCGGGGCCCCACCGGGGAGCTGTTTTTT. Encoded protein: CASSAQGRGPTGELFF.

This sequence joins TRBV14 and TRBJ2-2; 10 positions match TRBD1. The CDR3 is made up of 16 amino acids. Trimming cost V 3 bases and J 6 bases; bases outside gene matches: 7. Germline V CDR1 and CDR2: SGHDN, FVKESK. CDR3 nucleotides: TGTGCCAGCAGCCAGCCGGGACAGGGGCTCCCCGGGGAGCTGTTTTTT. This encodes CASSQPGQGLPGELFF. Variable domain in full (rest from reference TRBV14 and TRBJ2-2): EAGVTQFPSHSVIEKGQTVTLRCDPISGHDNLYWYRRVMGKEIKFLLHFVKESKQDESGMPNNRFLAERTGGTYSTLKVQPAELEDSGVYFCASSQPGQGLPGELFFGEGSRLTVL.

This clone has only one observation. The chain links TRBV2 to TRBJ2-7; possibly TRBD2 for D (5 bases). Germline-derived CDR1 and CDR2 are SNHLY and FYNNEI. The CDR3 consists of 12 residues. The V and J ends lost 6 bases and 6 bases respectively, with 12 bases between them. The CDR3 spells CASRAGGSEQYF. The CDR3 DNA reads TGTGCCAGCAGGGCGGGCGGATCCGAGCAGTACTTC.

In this sample, this clone turned up once. The gene calls are TRBV2 and TRBJ1-1; 9 positions match TRBD1. CDR1 and CDR2 (germline): SNHLY, FYNNEI. The CDR3 has 15 residues. Germline trimming cut 8 bases from V and 1 base from J; bases unmatched to any gene: 8. CDR3 in amino acids: CASGGRTGENTEAFF. CDR3 DNA: TGTGCCAGCGGGGGAAGGACAGGGGAGAACACTGAAGCTTTCTTT. Full variable domain (outside the CDR3, taken from reference TRBV2 and TRBJ1-1): EPEVTQTPSHQVTQMGQEVILRCVPISNHLYFYWYRQILGQKVEFLVSFYNNEISEKSEIFDDQFSVERPDGSNFTLKIRSTKLEDSAMYFCASGGRTGENTEAFFGQGTRLTVV.

This clone was detected only once. The V and J genes are TRBV9 and TRBJ2-6; 9 bases map to TRBD1. Germline CDR1 SGDLS, CDR2 YYNGEE. Trimming took 2 bases from V and 1 from J; bases not matched to a gene: 7. This CDR3 has 18 residues. The CDR3 bases are TGTGCCAGCAGCGTTTACAGGGGGCCGACTTCTGGGGCCAACGTCCTGACTTTC. This sequence encodes CASSVYRGPTSGANVLTF.

V is TRBV7-8 and J is TRBJ2-2, with 9 bases that match TRBD2. Losses at the gene ends were 3 bases for V and 6 bases for J; bases not matched to a gene: 8. This CDR3 comprises 16 residues. Germline V lookup: CDR1 SGHVS, CDR2 FQNEAQ. The CDR3 sequence is CASSFSGRERAGELFF. The CDR3 DNA reads as TGTGCCAGCAGCTTTAGCGGGAGAGAAAGGGCCGGGGAGCTGTTTTTT. Complete variable domain (other parts from reference TRBV7-8 and TRBJ2-2): GAGVSQSPRYKVAKRGQDVALRCDPISGHVSLFWYQQALGQGPEFLTYFQNEAQLDKSGLPSDRFFAERPEGSVSTLKIQRTQQEDSAVYLCASSFSGRERAGELFFGEGSRLTVL.

V and J are TRBV7-6 and TRBJ1-2, with D tentatively TRBD1 (5 bases). The germline CDR1 and CDR2 sequences are SGHVS and FNYEAQ. The V end lost 3 bases, the J end lost 4 bases, and 12 bases lay between the germline ends. The CDR3 spans 14 residues. CDR3 nucleotides: TGTGCCAGCAGCTTGTACGGGGGAGGCTATGGCTACACCTTC. Residues: CASSLYGGGYGYTF.

The rearrangement joins TRBV5-1 to TRBJ2-1; 9 positions agree with TRBD1. Germline V gene sequence: CDR1 SGHRS, CDR2 YFSETQ. The CDR3 has 15 amino acids. Germline trimming cut 2 bases from V and 7 bases from J; bases unmatched to any gene: 7. CDR3 protein: CASSFPDGQGNEQFF. In DNA, the CDR3 is TGCGCCAGCAGCTTTCCCGATGGACAGGGGAATGAGCAGTTCTTC.